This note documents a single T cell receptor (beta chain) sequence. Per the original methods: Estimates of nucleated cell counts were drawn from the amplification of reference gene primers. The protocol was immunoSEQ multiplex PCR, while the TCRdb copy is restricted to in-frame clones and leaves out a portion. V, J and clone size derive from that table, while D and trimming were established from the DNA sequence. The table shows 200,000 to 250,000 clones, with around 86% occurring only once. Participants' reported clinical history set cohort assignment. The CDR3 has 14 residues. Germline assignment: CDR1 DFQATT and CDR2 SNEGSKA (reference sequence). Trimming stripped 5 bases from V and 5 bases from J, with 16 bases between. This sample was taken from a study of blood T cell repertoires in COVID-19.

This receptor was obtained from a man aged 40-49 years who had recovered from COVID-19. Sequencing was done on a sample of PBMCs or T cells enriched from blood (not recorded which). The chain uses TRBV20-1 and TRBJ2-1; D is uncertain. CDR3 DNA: TGCAGTGCTGGTGAAGAGCTCACCCACAATGAGCAGTTCTTC. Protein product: CSAGEELTHNEQFF.